The table lists the clone carrying this T cell receptor beta chain with many counts. What it binds is unknown. The data were obtained in a study of CD8+CD57+ T cells in acquired aplastic anemia. Study findings and constraints: The same twenty-nine CD8+ CDR3 sequences occurred in patients and in controls.

The V end was cut by 0 bases, the J end by 7 bases, with 12 bases between. The CDR3 consists of 14 residues. Germline-derived CDR1 and CDR2 are LGHNA and YNFKEQ. Using genomic DNA as the template, TCR beta VDJ and CDR3 profiling was carried out. TCRdb reanalysed the reads using MiXCR and keeps one entry per CDR3 protein. The table shows hundreds of thousands of distinct CDR3 sequences, with approximately 32% occurring only once. All sequencing subjects had displayed CD8+CD57+ cell expansion on flow cytometry. The sequence came from a human donor with aplastic anemia. This chain connects TRBV4-2 to TRBJ1-2, with D unresolved. Sample: sorted CD4+, CD8+, or CD8+CD57+ T cells (not recorded which) from PBMCs. CDR3 nucleotide sequence: TGTGCCAGCAGCCAAGACGTAGGGTCGGGTGGCTACACCTTC. Translating it yields CASSQDVGSGGYTF.